One sample yielded the 19 T cell receptor beta chains listed below, sequenced in a study of blood T cells in healthy people across ages. It was with a sample-barcoded 5' primer and a J-beta primer mix that a second PCR of about 7 to 12 cycles was run. TCRdb called the 5' RACE reads again in MiXCR, with one record for every CDR3 protein. The profile shows under 800,000 distinct CDR3 sequences, under 25% of them singletons. The sample comprised blood. The receptors originated from a man between 65 and 79 years old in good health.

The chain recombines TRBV27 with TRBJ2-7, with 10 bases identical to TRBD1. The CDR3 loop spans 15 amino acids. With 2 bases clipped from V and 5 bases from J, the junction kept 6 bases outside the gene matches. Germline loops: CDR1 MNHEY, CDR2 SMNVEV (reference sequence). CDR3 sequence: CASSLRGTGVNEQYF. The DNA for the CDR3 is TGTGCCAGCAGTTTAAGGGGGACAGGGGTAAACGAGCAGTACTTC.

This clonotype was picked up many times. The rearrangement uses TRBV7-6 and TRBJ2-4; 8 positions match TRBD1. The germline V gene has CDR1 SGHVS and CDR2 FNYEAQ. The ends lost 5 bases at V and 3 bases at J; junction bases unmatched: 3. The CDR3 extends over 14 amino acids. CDR3 sequence reads: CASSPDRGKNIQYF. The CDR3 DNA reads TGTGCCAGCAGCCCAGACAGGGGCAAAAACATTCAGTACTTC.

The rearrangement links TRBV5-1 to TRBJ2-5; 9 positions match TRBD2. The assigned J gene may be wrong: the sequence end matches TRBJ2-1 better. From germline, CDR1 is SGHRS and CDR2 YFSETQ. This CDR3 is 15 amino acids long. DNA of the CDR3: TGCGCCAGCAGCCCCCGGACTAGCGTTTACAATGAGCAGTTCTTC. Translation gives CASSPRTSVYNEQFF.

This sequence joins TRBV12-3 or TRBV12-4 and TRBJ2-2; D is unresolved. Trimming removed 3 bases at V and 3 bases at J, with 8 bases between. The CDR3 covers 14 residues. In DNA form, the CDR3 reads TGTGCCAGCAGTTTGCTGGGATACACCGGGGAGCTGTTTTTT. This sequence encodes CASSLLGYTGELFF.

Only one count was recorded for this clonotype. V is TRBV6-1 and J is TRBJ1-5, with 10 bases matching TRBD1. The CDR3 length is 17 residues. Germline V gives CDR1 MNHNS, CDR2 SASEGT. Unmatched junction bases numbered 11, after V lost 5 bases and J lost 4 bases. The CDR3 DNA reads as TGTGCCAGCAGTCGACACCGGACAGGGGGAATGAATCAGCCCCAGCATTTT. Translation gives CASSRHRTGGMNQPQHF.

The rearrangement links TRBV12-3 or TRBV12-4 to TRBJ2-5, with D tentatively TRBD2 (6 bases). The CDR3 length is 12 residues. V was clipped by 5 bases and J by 5 bases, with 9 bases between them. The DNA of the CDR3 is TGTGCCAGCAGTGAGGGACTCGAGACCCAGTACTTC. The encoded protein is CASSEGLETQYF.

This clonotype occurred a few times. The rearrangement uses TRBV28 and TRBJ2-7, with D perhaps assigned TRBD1 or TRBD2 (5 bases each). The V gene's germline CDR1 is MDHEN and CDR2 SYDVKM. V lost 5 bases and J lost 3, with 17 bases in between. The CDR3 is made up of 15 amino acids. CDR3 sequence (DNA): TGTGCCAGCAGTACCCTCGGGACCGGTGTCTACGAGCAGTACTTC. Translated, it gives CASSTLGTGVYEQYF. Full variable domain (rest looked up from reference TRBV28 and TRBJ2-7): DVKVTQSSRYLVKRTGEKVFLECVQDMDHENMFWYRQDPGLGLRLIYFSYDVKMKEKGDIPEGYSVSREKKERFSLILESASTNQTSMYLCASSTLGTGVYEQYFGPGTRLTVT.

The chain combines TRBV20-1 with TRBJ2-7; possible D gene TRBD1, 6 bases. Looked up from germline, CDR1 is DFQATT and CDR2 is SNEGSKA (reference sequence). The CDR3 spans 13 residues. V lost 5 bases and J 2 bases, leaving 13 bases between the germline ends. In DNA form, the CDR3 reads TGCAGTGCTCAAAAACAGGGTACCTACGAGCAGTACTTC. Translation gives CSAQKQGTYEQYF.

This clonotype has more than one count but fewer than ten. One end of the junction is discordant with germline, which a read error may explain. V gene TRBV2 combines with J gene TRBJ2-5; TRBD1 aligns across 8 bases. Germline V CDR1 and CDR2: SNHLY, FYNNEI. This CDR3 region has 15 residues. The CDR3 DNA reads as TGTGCCAGCAGCCGACCGGCTGTGACAGGGGAGACTCAGTACTTC. Encoded protein: CASSRPAVTGETQYF.

This clonotype has just a few counts. V and J are TRBV4-1 and TRBJ2-3; D is unclear. V shed 2 bases and J shed 3 bases, with 15 bases lying between them. Per the germline V gene, CDR1 is MGHRA and CDR2 is YSYEKL. This CDR3 has 16 amino acids. CDR3 sequence reads: CASSQSPSAQTDTQYF. Here the CDR3 DNA reads TGCGCCAGCAGCCAATCTCCCAGCGCACAAACAGATACGCAGTATTTT.

The chain recombines TRBV7-9 with TRBJ2-5; 9 bases map to TRBD2. With V trimmed by 1 base and J by 1 base, 4 bases remained unmatched. Germline lookup yields CDR1 SEHNR and CDR2 FQNEAQ (reference sequence). The CDR3 totals 16 residues. CDR3 region: CASSLGDSGSQETQYF. Here the CDR3 DNA reads TGTGCCAGCAGCTTAGGGGATAGCGGGAGCCAAGAGACCCAGTACTTC. The full variable domain, its missing parts supplied by reference TRBV7-9 and TRBJ2-5, is DTGVSQNPRHKITKRGQNVTFRCDPISEHNRLYWYRQTLGQGPEFLTYFQNEAQLEKSRLLSDRFSAERPKGSFSTLEIQRTEQGDSAMYLCASSLGDSGSQETQYFGPGTRLLVL.

V gene TRBV10-3 combines with J gene TRBJ1-2; D might be TRBD1 (5 bases). V was shortened by 3 bases and J by 8 bases, with 16 bases between the two germline ends. The V gene's germline CDR1 is ENHRY and CDR2 SYGVKD. The CDR3 has 14 residues. The CDR3 nucleotides are TGTGCCATCAGTGAAAGGGACGGCAGTAGGGGCTACACCTTC. This encodes CAISERDGSRGYTF.

The chain employs TRBV24-1 and TRBJ1-2, with 8 bases that match TRBD1. The CDR3 runs 15 residues. Germline V gene lookup returns CDR1 KGHDR and CDR2 SFDVKD. Unmatched junction bases numbered 6, after V lost 3 bases and J lost 4 bases. This chain's CDR3 is CATSDPGQGTYGYTF. CDR3 bases: TGTGCCACCAGTGATCCCGGACAGGGTACCTATGGCTACACCTTC.

This chain connects TRBV20-1 to TRBJ2-7, with D possibly being TRBD2 (6 bases). V lost 5 bases and J lost 2, with 19 bases in between. CDR3 length: 15 residues. The germline gives CDR1 DFQATT, CDR2 SNEGSKA (reference sequence). The CDR3 spells CSAPGREKSAYEQYF. DNA of the CDR3: TGCAGTGCTCCTGGCCGGGAGAAGTCCGCCTACGAGCAGTACTTC.

The chain couples TRBV5-1 to TRBJ2-5; perhaps D is TRBD1 or TRBD2 (5 bases each). The CDR3 spans 15 residues. From germline, CDR1 is SGHRS and CDR2 YFSETQ. V dropped 2 bases and J dropped 2 bases, with 13 bases sitting between them. As DNA, the CDR3 is TGCGCCAGCAGCTTCTCCGGGACGGTACAAGAGACCCAGTACTTC. Translation: CASSFSGTVQETQYF.

This clonotype was observed a handful of times. The rearrangement joins TRBV20-1 to TRBJ2-3, with unresolved D. Germline V gene data show CDR1 as DFQATT and CDR2 as SNEGSKA (reference sequence). Between the trimmed V and J ends, which lost 3 bases and 5 bases, there was a span of 12 bases. This CDR3 is built from 13 residues. CDR3 sequence: CSASGVVGDTQYF. CDR3 DNA: TGCAGTGCTAGCGGAGTGGTGGGAGATACGCAGTATTTT.

V usage is TRBV5-1 and J usage is TRBJ2-5, with 7 positions matching TRBD1. J gave up 5 bases and V 2 bases, and 9 bases lay outside the gene matches. The CDR3 spans 15 residues. CDR1 and CDR2 from the germline V gene are SGHRS and YFSETQ. The DNA of the CDR3 is TGCGCCAGCAGCTTCCACCAACAGGGGCGGGAGACCCAGTACTTC. This codes for CASSFHQQGRETQYF.

The chain joins TRBV2 to TRBJ2-1, with D perhaps matching TRBD1 or TRBD2 (8 bases each). V gave up 10 bases and J gave up 9 bases, with 28 bases separating them. From germline, CDR1 is SNHLY and CDR2 FYNNEI. The CDR3 has 16 amino acids. This CDR3 reads CATGGNGLAGWSEQFF. In DNA form, the CDR3 reads TGTGCCACAGGGGGCAATGGGCTAGCGGGCTGGAGTGAGCAGTTCTTC.

The chain joins TRBV20-1 to TRBJ1-4, with 12 bases matching TRBD1. This CDR3 spans 16 amino acids. Looked up from germline, CDR1 is DFQATT and CDR2 is SNEGSKA (reference sequence). Trimming took 5 bases from V and 5 from J; bases not matched to a gene: 9. The CDR3 DNA is TGCAGTGCTGCTGGGACAGGGGGCGCCGACAATGAAAAACTGTTTTTT. Its protein is CSAAGTGGADNEKLFF.